Detailed here is one TCR beta chain. The germline gives CDR1 MNHNY, CDR2 SVGAGI (reference sequence). Losses at the gene ends were 6 bases for V and 4 bases for J; bases not matched to a gene: 5. The CDR3 is 14 residues long. This specimen comes from a study of blood T cell repertoires in COVID-19. Study details: Acute-phase and convalescent COVID-19 samples originated in the United States, Italy and Spain. PBMCs, B-cell-depleted T cells, or T cells provided the cDNA or gDNA that made up the material.

Authors' analysis steps: Researchers report that nucleated cell counts were estimated from reference gene primer amplification. Assay: immunoSEQ multiplex PCR; the TCRdb copy retains only in-frame clones and omits some. That table supplies the V and J calls and clone size; D and trimming were determined from the DNA. The sample has some 74,000 clones, more than 65% seen once. V gene TRBV6-6 combines with J gene TRBJ2-2; 7 bases line up with TRBD1. The origin of this receptor is a woman between 50 and 59 years old with acute or convalescent COVID-19. Source material: peripheral blood. CDR3 DNA sequence: TGTGCCAGCAGACGACAGGGTATCACCGGGGAGCTGTTTTTT. As protein: CASRRQGITGELFF.